Presented here are 26 T cell receptor beta chains from one specimen sequenced in a study of cytomegalovirus exposure and HLA in healthy donors. PCR primers comprised 60 Vbeta and 13 Jbeta primers. This table comes from immunoSEQ multiplex PCR, and its TCRdb copy is limited to in-frame clones, with some not included. The sample has some 140,000 clones, roughly 77% seen once; the top ten hold 2.5% to 3.5%. Sequencing was carried out using PBMCs. These receptors were obtained from a female donor in good health and CMV-seronegative.

In DNA form, the CDR3 reads TGTGCCAGCAGTGATGAGGGACAGAGGGTAACGAAAAACATTCAGTACTTC. It is translated as CASSDEGQRVTKNIQYF. This sequence joins TRBV2 and TRBJ2-4, with 7 positions matching TRBD1. V lost 3 bases, J lost 4 bases, and 12 bases stayed unmatched. Germline values: CDR1 SNHLY, CDR2 FYNNEI. The length of the CDR3 is 17 residues. The full variable domain, rest sourced from reference TRBV2 and TRBJ2-4, is EPEVTQTPSHQVTQMGQEVILRCVPISNHLYFYWYRQILGQKVEFLVSFYNNEISEKSEIFDDQFSVERPDGSNFTLKIRSTKLEDSAMYFCASSDEGQRVTKNIQYFGAGTRLSVL.

This clone has a single count. The gene calls are TRBV4-3 and TRBJ2-7, with 9 bases aligning to TRBD2. This CDR3 region has 15 residues. Germline-derived CDR1 and CDR2 are LGHNA and YSLEER. V trimming: 3 bases; J trimming: 2 bases; junction bases outside the gene matches: 5. The CDR3, as DNA: TGCGCCAGCAGCCACGGGCTAGCGGGAACCTACGAGCAGTACTTC. The encoded protein is CASSHGLAGTYEQYF.

The chain is built from TRBV14 and TRBJ1-4; D gene ambiguous. The CDR3 has 15 amino acids. V was trimmed by 0 bases and J by 8 bases, leaving 13 bases between them. Germline V gene sequence: CDR1 SGHDN, CDR2 FVKESK. The CDR3 DNA is TGTGCCAGCAGCCAAGACCAGAGCAGCGGCGAAAAACTGTTTTTT. It specifies CASSQDQSSGEKLFF.

V is TRBV7-2 and J is TRBJ2-4; tentatively, D is TRBD1 (6 bases). The CDR3 contains 15 residues. V lost 4 bases and J 11 bases, leaving 21 bases between the germline ends. The V gene's germline CDR1 is SGHTA and CDR2 FQGNSA. The CDR3 loop is CASSSGVGLTPVQYF. CDR3 DNA sequence: TGTGCCAGCAGCTCAGGGGTGGGGCTCACCCCCGTTCAGTACTTC.

This clone was seen just once. The chain has TRBV30 and TRBJ1-3; maybe TRBD1 (5 bases). V gave up 2 bases and J gave up 4 bases, with 27 bases separating them. Germline V gene sequence: CDR1 GTSNPN, CDR2 SVGIG (reference sequence). The CDR3 covers 19 residues. CDR3 nucleotide sequence: TGTGCCTGGAGTAACGGCGCGAGGTGGGGCGGTAGCAGAGGAAACACCATATATTTT. Protein: CAWSNGARWGGSRGNTIYF.

The genes are TRBV21-1 and TRBJ2-2; the table's TRBD2 call for D was not verified on the DNA. TRBV21-1 is a known pseudogene. This CDR3 is 15 amino acids long. In nucleotides, the CDR3 is TGTGCCAGCAGCCGGGGGGTACTATGCACCGGGGAGCTGTTTTTT. Encoded protein: CASSRGVLCTGELFF.

The CDR3 here is CASSPRLADTDTQYF. CDR3 DNA: TGTGCCAGCAGCCCCCGCCTAGCGGACACAGATACGCAGTATTTT. The chain carries TRBV7-3 and TRBJ2-3, with 7 nucleotides matching TRBD2. The CDR3 runs 15 residues. Trimming took 5 bases from V and 2 from J; bases not matched to a gene: 7. The germline V gene has CDR1 SGHTA and CDR2 FQGTGA. The complete variable domain, with remaining parts taken from reference TRBV7-3 and TRBJ2-3, reads GAGVSQTPSNKVTEKGKYVELRCDPISGHTALYWYRQSLGQGPEFLIYFQGTGAADDSGLPNDRFFAVRPEGSVSTLKIQRTERGDSAVYLCASSPRLADTDTQYFGPGTRLTVL.

The chain links TRBV5-1 to TRBJ2-7; 11 bases are a match to TRBD2. The germline CDR1 and CDR2 sequences are SGHRS and YFSETQ. The CDR3 has 14 amino acids. V shed 0 bases and J 7 bases; nucleotides not matched to a gene: 3. The CDR3 bases are TGCGCCAGCAGCTTGGATCTAGCGGGGGGAGAGCAGTACTTC. It encodes CASSLDLAGGEQYF. Based on the CDR3 plus reference TRBV5-1 and TRBJ2-7, the full variable domain is KAGVTQTPRYLIKTRGQQVTLSCSPISGHRSVSWYQQTPGQGLQFLFEYFSETQRNKGNFPGRFSGRQFSNSRSEMNVSTLELGDSALYLCASSLDLAGGEQYFGPGTRLTVT.

V is TRBV6-5 and J is TRBJ2-7; 9 bases are shared with TRBD1. V dropped 2 bases and J dropped 4; count of bases not matched to a gene: 6. Germline CDR1 reads MNHEY; CDR2 reads SVGAGI. The CDR3 has 15 residues. The CDR3 region is CASSYPGQGRYEQYF. DNA of the CDR3: TGTGCCAGCAGTTACCCGGGACAGGGTAGGTACGAGCAGTACTTC.

The genes are TRBV7-9 and TRBJ1-3; a possible D gene is TRBD1 (5 bases). The CDR3 is 14 amino acids. Trimming removed 5 bases from V and 4 bases from J, with 12 bases in between. The germline gives CDR1 SEHNR, CDR2 FQNEAQ (reference sequence). The CDR3 loop is CASSTVGLGNTIYF. CDR3 DNA sequence: TGTGCCAGCAGCACCGTGGGGCTCGGAAACACCATATATTTT.

The rearrangement joins TRBV18 to TRBJ1-1; no clear D. This CDR3 spans 15 amino acids. Trimming pared 3 bases from V and 0 bases from J, leaving 11 bases between. Germline loops: CDR1 KGHSH, CDR2 LQKENI. CDR3 sequence reads: CASSPGRGMNTEAFF. The CDR3, as DNA: TGTGCCAGCTCACCCGGACGGGGAATGAACACTGAAGCTTTCTTT.

The gene calls are TRBV2 and TRBJ1-1; 11 positions agree with TRBD1. The CDR3 contains 13 residues. After removal of 6 bases from V and 5 bases from J, the junction contained 2 bases not matched to a gene. Looked up from germline, CDR1 is SNHLY and CDR2 is FYNNEI. The CDR3 DNA reads as TGTGCCAGCAGGGGACAGGGGGGTACTGAAGCTTTCTTT. This sequence encodes CASRGQGGTEAFF.

A remark on this clone: The same CDR3 can be traced to other DNA sequences in this sample. The chain recombines TRBV5-4 with TRBJ2-3; 11 positions agree with TRBD2. V was clipped by 4 bases and J by 5 bases; unmatched bases: 3. The CDR3 covers 14 residues. Germline CDR1 is SGHNT and CDR2 is YYREEE (reference sequence). The CDR3 nucleotides are TGTGCCAGCAGCCCGCTAGCGGGGGGAGATACGCAGTATTTT. This translates into CASSPLAGGDTQYF. The variable domain in full, with the rest retrieved from reference TRBV5-4 and TRBJ2-3, is ETGVTQSPTHLIKTRGQQVTLRCSSQSGHNTVSWYQQALGQGPQFIFQYYREEENGRGNFPPRFSGLQFPNYSSELNVNALELDDSALYLCASSPLAGGDTQYFGPGTRLTVL.

The chain employs TRBV5-4 and TRBJ2-5, with 11 bases lining up with TRBD2. Germline CDR1 SGHNT, CDR2 YYREEE (reference sequence). After removal of 1 base from V and 1 base from J, the junction contained 6 bases not matched to a gene. This CDR3 has 17 amino acids. CDR3 sequence reads: CASSLTLLAGAQETQYF. CDR3 nucleotide sequence: TGTGCCAGCAGCTTGACCCTACTAGCGGGAGCCCAAGAGACCCAGTACTTC.

This clone was observed a single time. Written as DNA, the CDR3 is TGCGCCAGCAGTGGTATCCAGCGGGAGCAGAAGTACTTC. Residues: CASSGIQREQKYF. The chain combines TRBV10-2 with TRBJ2-7; 8 bases match TRBD2. This CDR3 comprises 13 residues. CDR1 is WSHSY and CDR2 is SAAADI in the germline V gene. V shed 4 bases, J shed 11 bases, and the junction held 10 bases outside the gene matches.

This clone appeared a few times. The rearrangement uses TRBV25-1 and TRBJ1-6; D call uncertain. This CDR3 spans 12 amino acids. Germline V gene lookup returns CDR1 MGHDK and CDR2 SYGVNS. Trimming pared 5 bases from V and 13 bases from J, leaving 12 bases between. The CDR3 sequence is CASSYEAQPLHF. In DNA form, the CDR3 reads TGTGCCAGCAGTTACGAGGCCCAGCCCCTCCACTTT.

CDR3 coding DNA: TGTGCCAGCAGCGCGATTGGTCACTCTGGGGCCAACGTCCTGACTTTC. Amino acid sequence: CASSAIGHSGANVLTF. V and J are TRBV2 and TRBJ2-6; D gene ambiguous. Trimming shortened V by 6 bases and J by 0 bases, and 12 bases separated the two germline ends. The CDR3 has 16 residues. CDR1 and CDR2 from the germline V gene are SNHLY and FYNNEI.

The rearrangement uses TRBV11-3 and TRBJ2-5; TRBD2 matches at 12 bases. The CDR3 spans 15 residues. Germline CDR1 and CDR2: SGHNT and YENEEA. The trim removed 5 bases at V and 3 bases at J, leaving 4 bases unmatched. As DNA, the CDR3 is TGTGCCAGCAGCGTCCGACTAGCGGGAGAAGAGACCCAGTACTTC. Its protein product is CASSVRLAGEETQYF.

V is TRBV6-5 and J is TRBJ2-5; TRBD2 aligns across 15 bases. J lost 2 bases, V lost 4 bases, and 2 bases had no gene match. The CDR3 loop spans 16 amino acids. In germline, CDR1 is MNHEY, CDR2 SVGAGI. The DNA of the CDR3 is TGTGCCAGCAGTTGGGGGACTAGCGGGGGGCAAGAGACCCAGTACTTC. This translates into CASSWGTSGGQETQYF.

The DNA for the CDR3 is TGTGCCGGATCTAAGCGGGTCCCAGATACGCAGTATTTT. As protein: CAGSKRVPDTQYF. The chain joins TRBV10-3 to TRBJ2-3; a weak D match, TRBD2 (6 bases). The CDR3 spans 13 residues. CDR1 is ENHRY, CDR2 SYGVKD, per germline. V lost 11 bases to trimming and J lost 4 bases, with 16 bases between them.

The table lists this clone with a count of one. This chain joins TRBV9 and TRBJ2-3; D perhaps matches TRBD2 (7 bases). The V end lost 4 bases, the J end lost 5 bases, and 17 bases lay between the germline ends. The CDR3 is 15 amino acids. Per the germline V gene, CDR1 is SGDLS and CDR2 is YYNGEE. The DNA of the CDR3 is TGTGCCAGCAGCCAGAAGGGGGGGCAGGTAGATACGCAGTATTTT. Its protein product is CASSQKGGQVDTQYF.

The chain combines TRBV19 with TRBJ2-6; possibly TRBD1 for D (6 bases). V lost 5 bases and J lost 4, with 12 bases in between. Germline V gene lookup returns CDR1 LNHDA and CDR2 SQIVND (reference sequence). The CDR3 totals 15 residues. The CDR3 DNA reads TGTGCCAGTAGTCCCACAGGGCTCGGGGCCAACGTCCTGACTTTC. This encodes CASSPTGLGANVLTF. The whole variable domain, filled in from reference TRBV19 and TRBJ2-6, reads DGGITQSPKYLFRKEGQNVTLSCEQNLNHDAMYWYRQDPGQGLRLIYYSQIVNDFQKGDIAEGYSVSREKKESFPLTVTSAQKNPTAFYLCASSPTGLGANVLTFGAGSRLTVL.

The CDR3 bases are TGCGCCAGCAGCTTGGTTGCGGGACAGACTAATTCACCCCTCCACTTT. Translating it yields CASSLVAGQTNSPLHF. J is TRBJ1-6 and V is TRBV5-1; the match to TRBD1 covers 7 bases. With V trimmed by 0 bases and J by 6 bases, 6 bases remained unmatched. The CDR3 length is 16 residues. In germline, CDR1 is SGHRS, CDR2 YFSETQ. Drawing the rest from reference TRBV5-1 and TRBJ1-6, the complete variable domain is KAGVTQTPRYLIKTRGQQVTLSCSPISGHRSVSWYQQTPGQGLQFLFEYFSETQRNKGNFPGRFSGRQFSNSRSEMNVSTLELGDSALYLCASSLVAGQTNSPLHFGNGTRLTVT.

The V and J genes are TRBV11-3 and TRBJ1-5, with TRBD1 matching 10 bases. The CDR3 totals 17 residues. Unmatched junction bases numbered 10, after V lost 6 bases and J lost 2 bases. The germline CDR1 and CDR2 sequences are SGHNT and YENEEA. CDR3 loop: CASRYRGQGFGNQPQHF. Written as DNA, the CDR3 is TGTGCCAGCAGATACCGGGGACAGGGGTTCGGCAATCAGCCCCAGCATTTT.

The J gene is TRBJ2-1, the V gene TRBV25-1; TRBD2 aligns across 8 bases. Germline-derived CDR1 and CDR2 are MGHDK and SYGVNS. The CDR3 sequence is 14 residues long. J was trimmed by 8 bases and V by 5 bases; bases with no gene match: 8. The CDR3 is CASSSGGAKYEQFF. The CDR3 DNA sequence: TGTGCCAGCAGTTCGGGAGGGGCCAAATATGAGCAGTTCTTC.

The CDR3 sequence is CAISGTGDPGNTIYF. CDR3 in DNA: TGTGCCATCAGTGGGACAGGGGACCCTGGAAACACCATATATTTT. The V gene is TRBV10-3, the J gene TRBJ1-3; 9 bases align to TRBD1. The J segment lost 2 bases and the V segment lost 4 bases, leaving 3 bases of the junction unmatched. Per the germline V gene, CDR1 is ENHRY and CDR2 is SYGVKD. The length of the CDR3 is 15 residues.